A selection of T cell receptor beta chains follows, all from one sample in a study of CD8 T cells in Susac syndrome. One entry per CDR3 protein, called by TCRdb with MiXCR from the immunoSEQ multiplex PCR reads. The repertoire includes about 130,000 distinct CDR3 sequences, about 93% of them detected once, and approximately 0.22% sits in the top ten. What was sequenced was CD8+ T cells from PBMCs. Receptors originate from a human donor with Susac syndrome. CDR3s include the opening cysteine and the closing phenylalanine or tryptophan. D genes are given only for firm matches. Size is stated for part of the rows, as once, few or many counts, or as a class when the clone is expanded.

abundance,v_gene,j_gene,d_gene,CDR3nt,CDR3aa
-,TRBV5-1,TRBJ2-6,TRBD1,TGCGCCAGCAGCTTGGGGGACAGCCCGAGCTCTGGGGCCAACGTCCTGACTTTC,CASSLGDSPSSGANVLTF
once,TRBV20-1,TRBJ2-7,TRBD2,TGCAGTGCTTCGCGGGGGGAGCAGTACTTC,CSASRGEQYF
-,TRBV7-9,TRBJ2-1,-,TGTGCCAGCATTCGGGGTAAGGATGAGCAGTTCTTC,CASIRGKDEQFF
-,TRBV5-6,TRBJ2-4,-,TGTGCCAGCAGCAAGATCAGCGGGACAGTTCTAGCCAAAAACATTCAGTACTTC,CASSKISGTVLAKNIQYF
few,TRBV4-2,TRBJ1-1,-,TGTGCCAGCAGCGCTGGTTACCCTGAAGCTTTCTTT,CASSAGYPEAFF
-,TRBV30,TRBJ1-2,TRBD1,TGTGCCTGGAGTGCCACAGGGGATACTAACTATGGCTACACCTTC,CAWSATGDTNYGYTF
-,TRBV7-3,TRBJ2-3,TRBD2,TGTGCCAGCAGCCCGGGGGGTTCCGGCACAGATACGCAGTATTTT,CASSPGGSGTDTQYF
-,TRBV24-1,TRBJ1-2,-,TGTGCCACCTTTCAGGTTTTACGAGGAGCGGGTTATGGCTACACCTTC,CATFQVLRGAGYGYTF
-,TRBV6-5,TRBJ2-7,-,TGTGCCAGCAGCTCCCGGATAAAACCCTACGAGCAGTACTTC,CASSSRIKPYEQYF
few,TRBV7-8,TRBJ2-1,TRBD2,TGTGCCAGCAGCTTAGAGGTAGCGGGTCGGGAACAGTTCTTC,CASSLEVAGREQFF
-,TRBV5-1,TRBJ2-5,-,TGCGCCAGCAGCTTGGAAGCTAGCCACCAAGAGACCCAGTACTTC,CASSLEASHQETQYF
-,TRBV5-4,TRBJ2-5,-,TGTGCCAGCAGCCCAGGCTCCTACCAAGAGACCCAGTACTTC,CASSPGSYQETQYF
-,TRBV24-1,TRBJ2-3,-,TGTGCCACCAGTGACCCACTGGGGCCAGATACGCAGTATTTT,CATSDPLGPDTQYF
-,TRBV28,TRBJ1-1,-,TGTGCCAGCAGTACATACACTTCCATGAACACTGAAGCTTTCTTT,CASSTYTSMNTEAFF
-,TRBV20-1,TRBJ1-1,-,TGCAGTGCTCGGATTGGCCCCCTCCCGCTTGAAGCTTTCTTT,CSARIGPLPLEAFF
-,TRBV21-1,TRBJ2-7,-,TGTGCCAGCAGCTTCAAGGAAGGTACCTACGAGCAGTACTTC,CASSFKEGTYEQYF
-,TRBV7-3,TRBJ2-1,TRBD2,TGTGCCAGCGGCGCCGTAGCGGGGGAGCTCAATGAGCAGTTCTTC,CASGAVAGELNEQFF
-,TRBV20-1,TRBJ2-1,-,TGCAGTGCTAGAAGTAGCTGGAATGAGCAGTTCTTC,CSARSSWNEQFF
once,TRBV28,TRBJ2-2,-,TGTGCCGTACGAACAGGGCTCACCGGGGAGCTGTTTTTT,CAVRTGLTGELFF
-,TRBV25-1,TRBJ2-3,-,TGTGCCAGCAGAGTAACAGATACGCAGTATTTT,CASRVTDTQYF
few,TRBV19,TRBJ1-5,-,TGTGCCAGCCTCGAAAAGGGCGTCGGCAATCAGCCCCAGCATTTT,CASLEKGVGNQPQHF
-,TRBV10-2,TRBJ2-1,TRBD2,TGCGCCAGCGGGGGACTAGAATACAATGAGCAGTTCTTC,CASGGLEYNEQFF
-,TRBV27,TRBJ1-2,-,TGTGCCAGCAGTATATCGAACGGGGCTATGGATGGCTACACCTTC,CASSISNGAMDGYTF
-,TRBV15,TRBJ2-1,-,TGTGCCACCAGCAGAGTCAGGTTCGATGAGCAGTTCTTC,CATSRVRFDEQFF
-,TRBV20-1,TRBJ2-7,-,TGCAGTGCTAGGCTTCCGGGGGGCCCAGGGTACGAGCAGTACTTC,CSARLPGGPGYEQYF
-,TRBV27,TRBJ1-5,-,TGTGCCAGCAGCCTTGGGGGATACGGGTACAATCAGCCCCAGCATTTT,CASSLGGYGYNQPQHF
-,TRBV19,TRBJ2-7,-,TGTGCCAGTAGTCCCGCGGCGCTGGGCTACGAGCAGTACTTC,CASSPAALGYEQYF
-,TRBV28,TRBJ2-1,TRBD2,TGTGCCACCCAGCGGGGGCCGGGGAATGAGCAGTTCTTC,CATQRGPGNEQFF
-,TRBV6-5,TRBJ2-7,-,TGTGCCAGCAGTCACAGGGTCAGCGGTGACGAGCAGTACTTC,CASSHRVSGDEQYF
-,TRBV7-2,TRBJ1-1,-,TGTGCCAGCAGCTCCCGCGTCTTGGGACGGAAAGTCTCGAACACTGAAGCTTTCTTT,CASSSRVLGRKVSNTEAFF
-,TRBV27,TRBJ1-2,-,TGTGCCAGCAGTTTGGCCCGTTACTATGGCTACACCTTC,CASSLARYYGYTF
-,TRBV12-3/TRBV12-4,TRBJ2-4,TRBD2,TGTGCCAGCAGTTTGCCCAGCGGGGCGGGGGACATTCAGTACTTC,CASSLPSGAGDIQYF
-,TRBV9,TRBJ1-5,TRBD1,TGTGCCAGCAGCGCTGAGGACAGGGGCCAGCCCCAGCATTTT,CASSAEDRGQPQHF
few,TRBV20-1,TRBJ2-7,-,TGCAGTGCTAGAGCTCCGATCAGAAAGGGATCCTACGAGCAGTACTTC,CSARAPIRKGSYEQYF
-,TRBV19,TRBJ1-4,TRBD1,TGTGCCAGTAGTACCCCGGGACAGAGTGCAACTAATGAAAAACTGTTTTTT,CASSTPGQSATNEKLFF
-,TRBV30,TRBJ1-1,-,TGTGCCTGGACGTCTGGGCCGGACACTGAAGCTTTCTTT,CAWTSGPDTEAFF
-,TRBV4-1,TRBJ2-5,-,TGCGCCAGCAGCCAAGTGGACGGGGCGTATGAGACCCAGTACTTC,CASSQVDGAYETQYF
-,TRBV2,TRBJ2-7,TRBD1,TGTGCCAGCAGTGCCTCCCGACAGGGGGCCGGAGAGCAGTACTTC,CASSASRQGAGEQYF
-,TRBV9,TRBJ1-2,-,TGTGCCAGCAGCGACCCGACAGTTAACTATGGCTACACCTTC,CASSDPTVNYGYTF
-,TRBV6-6,TRBJ2-1,-,TGTGCCAGCAGTTACTCTGGACAGCACAATGAGCAGTTCTTC,CASSYSGQHNEQFF
once,TRBV7-2,TRBJ1-1,-,TGTGCCAGCAGCTTAGAGGGGACGATGAACACTGAAGCTTTCTTT,CASSLEGTMNTEAFF
-,TRBV6-4,TRBJ2-3,-,TGTGCCAGCAGCCCGACTAGTGGTGCAGATACGCAGTATTTT,CASSPTSGADTQYF
-,TRBV3-1,TRBJ2-1,-,TGTGCCAGCAGCCAAGATCCGGGGCATGAGCAGTTCTTC,CASSQDPGHEQFF
few,TRBV9,TRBJ1-1,-,TGTGCCAGCAGCGTGGGTCGGGGGAACACTGAAGCTTTCTTT,CASSVGRGNTEAFF
-,TRBV27,TRBJ1-2,TRBD1,TGTGCCAGCAGTTCCAGACAGGGCTATGGCTACACCTTC,CASSSRQGYGYTF
-,TRBV4-1,TRBJ1-2,-,TGCGCCAGCAGCCATCACGACAAAAACAGGGTGGAAGGATATGGCTACACCTTC,CASSHHDKNRVEGYGYTF
-,TRBV28,TRBJ2-7,-,TGTGCCAGCAGTTTACGTGAATCCTACGAGCAGTACTTC,CASSLRESYEQYF
-,TRBV27,TRBJ1-1,-,TGTGCCAGCAGTTTAAACTTTCCAGGGGACGCAGCTTTCTTT,CASSLNFPGDAAFF
-,TRBV5-1,TRBJ2-5,TRBD2,TGCGCCAGCAGCTTGGGGGCGGGAGGGGGCCAAGAGACCCAGTACTTC,CASSLGAGGGQETQYF
-,TRBV24-1,TRBJ2-5,-,TGTGCCACCAGTGAGCCTGGACGAGCTCAAGAGACCCAGTACTTC,CATSEPGRAQETQYF
-,TRBV7-9,TRBJ2-1,-,TGTGCCAGCAGCTCCCCGGGGAGTGCTATCCATGAGCAGTTCTTC,CASSSPGSAIHEQFF
-,TRBV19,TRBJ2-2,-,TGTGCCAGTAGTAATGGCCAACGACACACCGGGGAGCTGTTTTTT,CASSNGQRHTGELFF
-,TRBV5-6,TRBJ2-3,TRBD1,TGTGCCAGCAGCTTGTGGCAGGGGGCTAATACGCAGTATTTT,CASSLWQGANTQYF
-,TRBV6-1,TRBJ2-7,-,TGTGCCAGCAGTGAAGCGGGGGACGGAGGCTCCTACGAGCAGTACTTC,CASSEAGDGGSYEQYF
-,TRBV4-3,TRBJ2-1,TRBD1,TGCGCCAGCAGCCAAGCGGACCCAGGGGGTTACAATGAGCAGTTCTTC,CASSQADPGGYNEQFF
-,TRBV27,TRBJ1-1,-,TGTGCCAGCACACCCAAAGGGGGTGTCACCTCCCTGAACACTGAAGCTTTCTTT,CASTPKGGVTSLNTEAFF
-,TRBV12-3/TRBV12-4,TRBJ1-4,-,TGTGCCAGTACAGGGACCTCGGGGGAAAAACTGTTTTTT,CASTGTSGEKLFF
-,TRBV6-5,TRBJ2-1,-,TGTGCCAGCAGTTACTCGATTGAAAGGAGCTCCTACAATGAGCAGTTCTTC,CASSYSIERSSYNEQFF
-,TRBV5-1,TRBJ1-1,-,TGCGCCAGCAGCTATGAGACAATGAACACTGAAGCTTTCTTT,CASSYETMNTEAFF
-,TRBV7-9,TRBJ2-1,TRBD2,TGTGCCAGCAGCGCCGGGACTAGCGTCAATGAGCAGTTCTTC,CASSAGTSVNEQFF